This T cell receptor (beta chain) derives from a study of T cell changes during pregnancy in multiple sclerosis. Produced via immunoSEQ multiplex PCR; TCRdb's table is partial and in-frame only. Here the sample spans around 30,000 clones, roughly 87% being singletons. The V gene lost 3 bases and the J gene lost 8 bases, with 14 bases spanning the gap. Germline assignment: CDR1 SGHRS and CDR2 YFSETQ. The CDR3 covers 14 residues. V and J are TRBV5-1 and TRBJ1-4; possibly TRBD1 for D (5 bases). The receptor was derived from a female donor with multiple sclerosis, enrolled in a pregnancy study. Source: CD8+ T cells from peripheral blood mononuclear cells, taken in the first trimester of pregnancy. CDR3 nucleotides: TGCGCCAGCAGCTCGATTGGGGGGTCCGAAAAACTGTTTTTT. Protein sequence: CASSSIGGSEKLFF.